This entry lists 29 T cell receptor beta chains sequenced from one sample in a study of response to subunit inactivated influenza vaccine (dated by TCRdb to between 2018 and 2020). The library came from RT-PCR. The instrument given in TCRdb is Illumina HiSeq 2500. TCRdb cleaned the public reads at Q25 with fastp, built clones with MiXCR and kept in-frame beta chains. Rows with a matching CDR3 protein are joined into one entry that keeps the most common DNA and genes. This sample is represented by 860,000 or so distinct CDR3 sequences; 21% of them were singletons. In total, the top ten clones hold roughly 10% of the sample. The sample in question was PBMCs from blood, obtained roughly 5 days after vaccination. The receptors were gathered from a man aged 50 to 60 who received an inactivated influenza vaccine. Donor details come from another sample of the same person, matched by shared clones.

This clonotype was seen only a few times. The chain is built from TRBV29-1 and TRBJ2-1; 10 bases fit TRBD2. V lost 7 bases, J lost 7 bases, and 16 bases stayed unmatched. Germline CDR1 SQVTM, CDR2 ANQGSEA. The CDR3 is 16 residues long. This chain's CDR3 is CSGMDLSGRGYNEQFF. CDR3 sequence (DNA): TGCAGCGGGATGGACCTGAGCGGGAGGGGGTATAATGAGCAGTTCTTC.

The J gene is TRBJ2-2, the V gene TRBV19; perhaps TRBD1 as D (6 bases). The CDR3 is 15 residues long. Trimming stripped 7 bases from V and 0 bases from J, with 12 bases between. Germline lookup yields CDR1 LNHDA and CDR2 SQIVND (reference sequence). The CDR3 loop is CASTTGTTNTGELFF. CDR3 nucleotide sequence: TGTGCCAGTACAACCGGGACAACGAACACCGGGGAGCTGTTTTTT.

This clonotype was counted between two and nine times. The CDR3 coding sequence is TGTGCCAGCAGCGCTGGACTATCCAAAGGGGAGCAGTTCTTC. This sequence encodes CASSAGLSKGEQFF. The rearrangement joins TRBV7-6 to TRBJ2-1; D perhaps matches TRBD2 (6 bases). CDR1 and CDR2 (germline): SGHVS, FNYEAQ. The CDR3 sequence is 14 residues long. Trimming cost V 5 bases and J 10 bases, with 18 bases left between them.

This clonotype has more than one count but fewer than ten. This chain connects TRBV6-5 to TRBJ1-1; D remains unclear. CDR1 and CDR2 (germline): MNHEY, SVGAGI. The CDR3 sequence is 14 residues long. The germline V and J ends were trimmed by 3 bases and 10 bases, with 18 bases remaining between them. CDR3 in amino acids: CASSYLGQQKGAFF. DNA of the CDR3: TGTGCCAGCAGTTATTTAGGCCAACAAAAGGGAGCTTTCTTT.

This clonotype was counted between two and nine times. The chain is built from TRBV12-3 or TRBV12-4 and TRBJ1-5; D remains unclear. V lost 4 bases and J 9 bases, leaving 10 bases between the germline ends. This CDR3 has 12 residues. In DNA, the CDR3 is TGTGCCAGCAGTTCAAGTCTTTGGCCCCAGCATTTT. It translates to CASSSSLWPQHF.

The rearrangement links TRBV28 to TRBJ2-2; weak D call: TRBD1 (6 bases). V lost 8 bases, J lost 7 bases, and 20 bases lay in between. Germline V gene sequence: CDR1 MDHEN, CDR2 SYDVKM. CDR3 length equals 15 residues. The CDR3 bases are TGTGCCAGCCGACGCGGGTGGGGGCGCGTCGGGGAGCTGTTTTTT. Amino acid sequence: CASRRGWGRVGELFF.

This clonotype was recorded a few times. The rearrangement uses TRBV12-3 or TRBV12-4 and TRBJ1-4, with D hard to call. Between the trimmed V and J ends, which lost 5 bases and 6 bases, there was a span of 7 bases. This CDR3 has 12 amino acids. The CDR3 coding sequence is TGTGCCAGCAGTAAGAGTTATGAAAAACTGTTTTTT. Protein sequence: CASSKSYEKLFF.

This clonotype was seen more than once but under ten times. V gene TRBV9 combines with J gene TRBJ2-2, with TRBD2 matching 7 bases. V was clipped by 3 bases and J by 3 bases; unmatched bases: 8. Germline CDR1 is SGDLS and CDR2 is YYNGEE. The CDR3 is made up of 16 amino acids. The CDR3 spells CASSEWTSEYTGELFF. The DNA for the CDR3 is TGTGCCAGCAGCGAGTGGACTAGTGAATACACCGGGGAGCTGTTTTTT.

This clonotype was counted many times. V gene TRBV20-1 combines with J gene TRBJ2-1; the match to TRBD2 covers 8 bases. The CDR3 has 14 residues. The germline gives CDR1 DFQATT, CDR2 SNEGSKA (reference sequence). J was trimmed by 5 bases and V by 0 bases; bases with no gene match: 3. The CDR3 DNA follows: TGCAGTGCTAGAGATCTAGCGGGTGACAATGAGCAGTTCTTC. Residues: CSARDLAGDNEQFF.

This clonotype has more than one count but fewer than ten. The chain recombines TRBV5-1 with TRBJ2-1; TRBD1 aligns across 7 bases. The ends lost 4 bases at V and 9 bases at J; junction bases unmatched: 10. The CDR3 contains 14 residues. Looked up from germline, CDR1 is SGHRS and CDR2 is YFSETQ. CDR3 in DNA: TGCGCCAGCAGCCCAGACAGAGGACAGGCTGAGCAGTTCTTC. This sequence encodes CASSPDRGQAEQFF.

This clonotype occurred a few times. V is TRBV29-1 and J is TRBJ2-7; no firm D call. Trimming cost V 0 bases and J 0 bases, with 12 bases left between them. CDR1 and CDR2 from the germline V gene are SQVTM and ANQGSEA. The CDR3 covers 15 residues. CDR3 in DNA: TGCAGCGTTGAAGATCGGGCGTCCAGCTCCTACGAGCAGTACTTC. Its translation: CSVEDRASSSYEQYF.

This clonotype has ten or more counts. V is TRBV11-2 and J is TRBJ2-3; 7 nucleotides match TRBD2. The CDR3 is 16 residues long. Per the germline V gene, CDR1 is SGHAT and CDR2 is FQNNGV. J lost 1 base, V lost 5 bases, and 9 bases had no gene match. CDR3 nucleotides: TGTGCCAGCAGCCCCAGGGTTACTAGCGGCACAGATACGCAGTATTTT. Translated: CASSPRVTSGTDTQYF.

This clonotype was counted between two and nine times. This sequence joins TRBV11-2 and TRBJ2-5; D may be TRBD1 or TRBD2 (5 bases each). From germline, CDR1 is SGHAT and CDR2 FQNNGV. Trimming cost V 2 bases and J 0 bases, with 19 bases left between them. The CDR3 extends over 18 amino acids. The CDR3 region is CASSLFWTNGADQETQYF. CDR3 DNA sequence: TGTGCCAGCAGCTTATTCTGGACCAACGGGGCTGACCAAGAGACCCAGTACTTC.

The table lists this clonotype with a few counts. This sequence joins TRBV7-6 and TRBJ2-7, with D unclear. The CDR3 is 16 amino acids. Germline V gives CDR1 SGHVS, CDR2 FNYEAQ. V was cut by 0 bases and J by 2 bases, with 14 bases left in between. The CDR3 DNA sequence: TGTGCCAGCAGCTTAGCTGGACGCCTCACTACCTACGAGCAGTACTTC. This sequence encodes CASSLAGRLTTYEQYF. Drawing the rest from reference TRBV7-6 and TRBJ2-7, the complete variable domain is GAGVSQSPRYKVTKRGQDVALRCDPISGHVSLYWYRQALGQGPEFLTYFNYEAQQDKSGLPNDRFSAERPEGSISTLTIQRTEQRDSAMYRCASSLAGRLTTYEQYFGPGTRLTVT.

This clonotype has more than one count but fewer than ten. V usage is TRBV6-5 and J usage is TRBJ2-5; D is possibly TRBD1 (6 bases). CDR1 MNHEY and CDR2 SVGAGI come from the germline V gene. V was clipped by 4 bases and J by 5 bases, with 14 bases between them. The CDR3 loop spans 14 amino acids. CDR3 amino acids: CASSFRTVGETQYF. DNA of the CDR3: TGTGCCAGCAGTTTCCGGACAGTTGGCGAGACCCAGTACTTC.

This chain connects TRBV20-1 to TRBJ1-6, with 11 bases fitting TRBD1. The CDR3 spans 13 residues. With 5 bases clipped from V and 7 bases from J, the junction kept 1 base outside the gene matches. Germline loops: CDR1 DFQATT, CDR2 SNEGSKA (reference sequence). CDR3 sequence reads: CSAGDRGNSPLHF. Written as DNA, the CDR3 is TGCAGTGCTGGGGACAGGGGGAATTCACCCCTCCACTTT.

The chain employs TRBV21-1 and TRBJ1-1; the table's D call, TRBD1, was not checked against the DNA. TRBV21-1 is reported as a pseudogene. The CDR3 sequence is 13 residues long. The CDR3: CASRGPADTEAFF. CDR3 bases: TGTGCCAGCAGGGGGCCTGCGGACACTGAAGCTTTCTTT.

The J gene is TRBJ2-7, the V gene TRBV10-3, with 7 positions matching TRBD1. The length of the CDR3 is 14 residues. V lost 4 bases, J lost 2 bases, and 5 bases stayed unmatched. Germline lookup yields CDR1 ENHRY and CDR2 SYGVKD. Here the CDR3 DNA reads TGTGCCATCAGTGCGGGACAGCCTACCTACGAGCAGTACTTC. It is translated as CAISAGQPTYEQYF.

The CDR3 DNA is TGCAGTGCGGAGGAGGCGTCCAGTAAGCACGAGCAGTACTTC. Translated: CSAEEASSKHEQYF. The chain employs TRBV20-1 and TRBJ2-7; maybe TRBD2 (5 bases). The CDR3 runs 14 residues. CDR1 is DFQATT, CDR2 SNEGSKA, per germline (reference sequence). Deletions cut 6 bases from V and 5 bases from J, with 20 bases between.

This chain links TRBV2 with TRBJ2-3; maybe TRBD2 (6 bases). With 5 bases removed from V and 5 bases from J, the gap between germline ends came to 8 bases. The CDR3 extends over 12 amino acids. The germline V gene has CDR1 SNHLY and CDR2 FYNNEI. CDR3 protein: CASSTTRDTQYF. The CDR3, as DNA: TGTGCCAGCAGTACGACTAGAGATACGCAGTATTTT.

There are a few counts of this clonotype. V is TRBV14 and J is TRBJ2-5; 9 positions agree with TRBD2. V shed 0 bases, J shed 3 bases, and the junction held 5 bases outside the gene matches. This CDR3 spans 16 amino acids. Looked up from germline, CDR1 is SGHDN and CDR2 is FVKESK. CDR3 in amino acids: CASSQESSGVKETQYF. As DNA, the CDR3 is TGTGCCAGCAGCCAAGAATCTAGCGGGGTAAAAGAGACCCAGTACTTC.

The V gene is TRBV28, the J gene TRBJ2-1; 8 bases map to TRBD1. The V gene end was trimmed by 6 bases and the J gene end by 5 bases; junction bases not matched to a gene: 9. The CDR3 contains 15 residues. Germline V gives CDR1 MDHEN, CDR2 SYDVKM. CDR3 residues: CASSPGTGLNNEQFF. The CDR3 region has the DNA TGTGCCAGCAGCCCCGGGACAGGATTAAACAATGAGCAGTTCTTC. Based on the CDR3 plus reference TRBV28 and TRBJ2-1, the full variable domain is DVKVTQSSRYLVKRTGEKVFLECVQDMDHENMFWYRQDPGLGLRLIYFSYDVKMKEKGDIPEGYSVSREKKERFSLILESASTNQTSMYLCASSPGTGLNNEQFFGPGTRLTVL.

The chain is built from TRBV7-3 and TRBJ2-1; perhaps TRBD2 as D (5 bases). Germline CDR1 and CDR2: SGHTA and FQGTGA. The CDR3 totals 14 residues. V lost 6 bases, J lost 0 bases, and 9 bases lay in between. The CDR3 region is CASRVGSSYNEQFF. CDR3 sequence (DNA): TGTGCCAGCAGGGTAGGGAGCTCCTACAATGAGCAGTTCTTC.

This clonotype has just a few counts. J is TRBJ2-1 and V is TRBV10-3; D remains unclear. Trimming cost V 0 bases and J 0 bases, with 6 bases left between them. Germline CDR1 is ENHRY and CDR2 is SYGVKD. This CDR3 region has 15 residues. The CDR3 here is CAISESGSSYNEQFF. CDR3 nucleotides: TGTGCCATCAGTGAGTCGGGCAGCTCCTACAATGAGCAGTTCTTC.

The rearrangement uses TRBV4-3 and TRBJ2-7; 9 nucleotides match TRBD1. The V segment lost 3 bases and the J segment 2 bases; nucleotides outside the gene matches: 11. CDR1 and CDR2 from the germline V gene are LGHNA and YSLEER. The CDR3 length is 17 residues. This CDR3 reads CASSQTDSGTGPYEQYF. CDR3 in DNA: TGCGCCAGCAGCCAGACTGATTCCGGGACAGGGCCCTACGAGCAGTACTTC.

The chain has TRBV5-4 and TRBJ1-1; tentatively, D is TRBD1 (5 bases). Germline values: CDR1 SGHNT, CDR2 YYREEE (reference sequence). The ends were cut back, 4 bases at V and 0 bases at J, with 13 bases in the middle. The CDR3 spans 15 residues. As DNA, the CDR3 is TGTGCCAGCAGCCAGGGATGGGAAATGAACACTGAAGCTTTCTTT. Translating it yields CASSQGWEMNTEAFF.

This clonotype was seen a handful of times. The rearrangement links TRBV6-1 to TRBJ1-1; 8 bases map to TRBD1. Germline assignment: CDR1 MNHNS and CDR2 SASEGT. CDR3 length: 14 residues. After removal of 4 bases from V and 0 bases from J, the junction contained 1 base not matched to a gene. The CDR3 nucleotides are TGTGCCAGCAGTGCACAGGGGGTGAACACTGAAGCTTTCTTT. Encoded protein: CASSAQGVNTEAFF.

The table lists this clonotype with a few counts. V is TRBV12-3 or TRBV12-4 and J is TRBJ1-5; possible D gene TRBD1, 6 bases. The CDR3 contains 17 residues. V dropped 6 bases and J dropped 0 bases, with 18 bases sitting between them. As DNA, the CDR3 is TGTGCCAGCAGCTTGGGTGGGGGCCCTTATAGCAATCAGCCCCAGCATTTT. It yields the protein CASSLGGGPYSNQPQHF.

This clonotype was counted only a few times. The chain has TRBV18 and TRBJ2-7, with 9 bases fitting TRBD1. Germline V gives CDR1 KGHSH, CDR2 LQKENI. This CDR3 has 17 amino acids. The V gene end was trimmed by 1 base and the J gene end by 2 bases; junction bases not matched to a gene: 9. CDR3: CASSPRIGQGNPYEQYF. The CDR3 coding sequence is TGTGCCAGCTCACCACGCATCGGACAGGGGAATCCCTACGAGCAGTACTTC.